The clone carrying this T cell receptor (beta chain) has only a few counts. Its antigen remains unidentified. CDR3 length: 17 amino acids. In germline, CDR1 is SGHVS, CDR2 FNYEAQ. With V trimmed by 3 bases and J by 0 bases, 3 bases remained unmatched. Described treatment: roughly 10-day PBMC culture with coronavirus spike peptide pools or control peptides (ViraFEST assay). This record belongs to a study of vaccination and CD4 T cells after COVID-19. Turning to the study itself: Post-COVID samples were collected a median roughly 100 days following diagnosis, spanning 35 to 161. From HCoV-229E, HCoV-OC43, HCoV-NL63 and SARS-CoV-2, overlapping spike peptides were used to stimulate the cells.

Oncomine TCR Beta short-read sequencing was applied to DNA from cultured CD4+ T cells. CD4+ T cells were cultured, and genomic DNA was extracted from them. TCRdb re-called the PCR reads through MiXCR, storing one row per CDR3 protein. The sample holds about 13,000 distinct CDR3 sequences, 56% seen once. This clonotype originated in a human donor who had recovered from COVID-19. Sequences were obtained from CD4+ T cells from blood, cultured in vitro. The J gene is TRBJ2-5, the V gene TRBV7-6; 14 nucleotides agree with TRBD2. The CDR3 reads CASSFRGLAGDQETQYF. The CDR3 bases are TGTGCCAGCAGCTTCCGGGGACTAGCGGGGGACCAAGAGACCCAGTACTTC.